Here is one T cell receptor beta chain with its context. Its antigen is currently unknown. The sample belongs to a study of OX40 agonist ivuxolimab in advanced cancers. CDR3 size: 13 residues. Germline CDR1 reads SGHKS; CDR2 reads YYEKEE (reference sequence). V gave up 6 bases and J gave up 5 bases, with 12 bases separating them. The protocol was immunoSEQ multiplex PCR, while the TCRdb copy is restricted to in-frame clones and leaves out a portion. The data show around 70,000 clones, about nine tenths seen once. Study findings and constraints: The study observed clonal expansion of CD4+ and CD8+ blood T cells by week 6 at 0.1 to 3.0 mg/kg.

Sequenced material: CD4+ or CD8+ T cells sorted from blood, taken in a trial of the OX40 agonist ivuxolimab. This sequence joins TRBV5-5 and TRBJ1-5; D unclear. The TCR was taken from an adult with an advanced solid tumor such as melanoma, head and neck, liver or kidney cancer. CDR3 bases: TGTGCCAGCAAGGACCCGAGGGATCAGCCCCAGCATTTT. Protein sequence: CASKDPRDQPQHF. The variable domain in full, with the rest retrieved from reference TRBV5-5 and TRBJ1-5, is DAGVTQSPTHLIKTRGQQVTLRCSPISGHKSVSWYQQVLGQGPQFIFQYYEKEERGRGNFPDRFSARQFPNYSSELNVNALLLGDSALYLCASKDPRDQPQHFGDGTRLSIL.